Below, 18 T cell receptor beta chains from the same sample are listed, as sequenced in a study of blood T cell repertoires in COVID-19. Sequenced by immunoSEQ multiplex PCR; TCRdb stores in-frame clones only, minus some. The repertoire holds roughly 250,000 clones, over 80% seen once, with 1.2% in the top ten. The sequencing input was PBMCs or T cells enriched from blood (not recorded which). These receptors were taken from a human donor in a cohort exposed to, infected with or recovered from COVID-19 (not recorded which). The donor label of this sample is uncertain.

The chain couples TRBV9 to TRBJ2-1; 8 positions agree with TRBD2. Germline lookup yields CDR1 SGDLS and CDR2 YYNGEE. J gave up 9 bases and V 5 bases, and 16 bases lay outside the gene matches. This CDR3 region has 16 residues. The CDR3 bases are TGTGCCAGCAGTACTGGGGCCAGCGGGGGCCAGAGTGAGCAGTTCTTC. This gives the protein CASSTGASGGQSEQFF.

This clone was seen just once. The chain has TRBV6-5 and TRBJ2-4; tentative D call: TRBD1 (6 bases). Per the germline V gene, CDR1 is MNHEY and CDR2 is SVGAGI. This CDR3 has 13 amino acids. Trimming cost V 4 bases and J 6 bases, with 10 bases left between them. Here the CDR3 reads CASSLARGNIQYF. DNA for the CDR3: TGTGCCAGCAGTTTAGCCAGGGGAAACATTCAGTACTTC.

The rearrangement joins TRBV30 to TRBJ1-2; D unresolved. With 2 bases removed from V and 0 bases from J, the gap between germline ends came to 19 bases. CDR1 is GTSNPN, CDR2 SVGIG, per germline (reference sequence). This CDR3 region has 17 residues. CDR3 nucleotides: TGTGCCTGGAGTTACACCTTCCCGGGGAGATCTAACTATGGCTACACCTTC. Its translation is CAWSYTFPGRSNYGYTF.

This chain joins TRBV6-2 or TRBV6-3 and TRBJ1-1; D uncertain. The CDR3 sequence is 14 residues long. Per germline, CDR1 MNHEY and CDR2 SVGEGT. V lost 7 bases and J lost 1, with 13 bases in between. CDR3 DNA: TGTGCCAGCACCCCGGGAGCTCGGAACACTGAAGCTTTCTTT. Its translation is CASTPGARNTEAFF.

On this clone itself: Other DNA sequences in this specimen translate into the identical CDR3. The rearrangement joins TRBV9 to TRBJ2-1; 12 bases are shared with TRBD2. The CDR3 spans 17 residues. Germline trimming cut 4 bases from V and 1 base from J; bases unmatched to any gene: 6. Germline loops: CDR1 SGDLS, CDR2 YYNGEE. This chain's CDR3 is CASSPRLAGASYNEQFF. CDR3 DNA: TGTGCCAGCAGCCCCCGACTAGCGGGGGCTTCCTACAATGAGCAGTTCTTC.

The chain carries TRBV10-1 and TRBJ1-1, with D perhaps TRBD1 (5 bases). The germline V and J ends were trimmed by 2 bases and 5 bases, with 9 bases remaining between them. CDR1 is WNHNN, CDR2 SYGVQD, per germline (reference sequence). The CDR3 loop spans 13 amino acids. CDR3 amino acids: CASSEGGITEAFF. As DNA, the CDR3 is TGCGCCAGCAGTGAGGGGGGGATAACTGAAGCTTTCTTT.

This chain connects TRBV9 to TRBJ2-7; possible D gene TRBD1, 6 bases. V lost 0 bases, J lost 5 bases, and 15 bases lay in between. The CDR3 has 15 amino acids. CDR1 and CDR2 from the germline V gene are SGDLS and YYNGEE. CDR3 in amino acids: CASSVGDRPPHEQYF. In nucleotides, the CDR3 is TGTGCCAGCAGCGTAGGCGACAGGCCCCCTCACGAGCAGTACTTC.

CDR3 in amino acids: CASSGRVRSSGANVLTF. The CDR3 nucleotides read TGTGCCAGCAGCGGTCGGGTCCGCTCCTCTGGGGCCAACGTCCTGACTTTC. The J gene is TRBJ2-6, the V gene TRBV9; D remains unclear. V lost 3 bases, J lost 0 bases, and 13 bases lay in between. This CDR3 has 17 amino acids. From germline, CDR1 is SGDLS and CDR2 YYNGEE.

This sequence joins TRBV30 and TRBJ1-5; D call uncertain. Trimming stripped 0 bases from V and 0 bases from J, with 12 bases between. In germline, CDR1 is GTSNPN, CDR2 SVGIG (reference sequence). CDR3 length equals 16 residues. In DNA form, the CDR3 reads TGTGCCTGGAGTGTATTCGGGTTGGATAGCAATCAGCCCCAGCATTTT. This translates into CAWSVFGLDSNQPQHF.

V and J are TRBV19 and TRBJ2-1; D may be TRBD2 (7 bases). The CDR3 spans 16 residues. Trimming stripped 0 bases from V and 4 bases from J, with 13 bases between. Germline V gene data show CDR1 as LNHDA and CDR2 as SQIVND (reference sequence). The chain's CDR3 is CASSIEGGGLYNEQFF. In nucleotides, the CDR3 is TGTGCCAGTAGTATAGAGGGCGGGGGCCTATACAATGAGCAGTTCTTC.

J is TRBJ2-3 and V is TRBV3-1 (or the pseudogene TRBV3-2); 9 bases map to TRBD2. This CDR3 contains 16 residues. The junction had 4 bases not matched to a gene; V was cut back by 2 bases and J by 1 base. From germline, CDR1 is LGHDT and CDR2 YNNKEL (reference sequence). The CDR3 loop reads CASSQLAGLRTDTQYF. The CDR3 DNA reads TGTGCCAGCAGCCAACTAGCGGGGCTTCGCACAGATACGCAGTATTTT.

J is TRBJ1-1 and V is TRBV27; tentative D call: TRBD1 (5 bases). V was trimmed by 4 bases and J by 6 bases, leaving 18 bases between them. Germline CDR1 MNHEY, CDR2 SMNVEV (reference sequence). The CDR3 loop spans 15 amino acids. The CDR3 sequence is CASSSSGMGTAEAFF. As DNA, the CDR3 is TGTGCCAGCAGTTCCAGCGGGATGGGGACCGCTGAAGCTTTCTTT.

V gene TRBV30 combines with J gene TRBJ2-5, with a weak D call TRBD1 (8 bases). V was clipped by 2 bases and J by 5 bases, with 18 bases between them. Germline assignment: CDR1 GTSNPN and CDR2 SVGIG (reference sequence). CDR3 length equals 15 residues. CDR3 in DNA: TGTGCCTGGAGTAAGGGCAGGGGGCGGGGGGAGACCCAGTACTTC. It is translated as CAWSKGRGRGETQYF.

The rearrangement uses TRBV18 and TRBJ1-1; D might be TRBD1 (5 bases). V was pared by 0 bases and J by 4 bases, with 12 bases between. Germline lookup yields CDR1 KGHSH and CDR2 LQKENI. The CDR3 loop spans 15 amino acids. CDR3 residues: CASSPPLGLSTEAFF. The CDR3, as DNA: TGTGCCAGCTCACCACCGTTGGGGCTTTCCACTGAAGCTTTCTTT.

The genes are TRBV5-3 and TRBJ1-1; D not certain. TRBV5-3 belongs to the ORF category, with a function that is uncertain. The CDR3 is 11 amino acids. V gave up 4 bases and J gave up 8 bases, with 9 bases separating them. The CDR3 here is CARSHAQEAFF. The CDR3 DNA is TGTGCCAGAAGCCACGCCCAGGAAGCTTTCTTT.

V gene TRBV30 combines with J gene TRBJ2-3; 11 bases match TRBD2. V lost 4 bases to trimming and J lost 2 bases; unmatched junction nucleotides: 5. The CDR3 is 15 residues long. The V gene's germline CDR1 is GTSNPN and CDR2 SVGIG (reference sequence). The CDR3 is CAWTLAGAITDTQYF. The CDR3 nucleotides read TGTGCCTGGACACTAGCGGGGGCCATCACAGATACGCAGTATTTT.

V and J are TRBV12-3 or TRBV12-4 and TRBJ2-5, with 7 bases that match TRBD1. The CDR3 length is 13 residues. The V segment lost 5 bases and the J segment 5 bases; nucleotides outside the gene matches: 5. DNA for the CDR3: TGTGCCAGCAGTGCCACAGGGGTGGAGACCCAGTACTTC. This encodes CASSATGVETQYF.

This rearrangement joins TRBV11-3 to TRBJ2-1; a possible D gene is TRBD2 (5 bases). The CDR3 extends over 13 amino acids. The V gene lost 5 bases and the J gene lost 7 bases, with 12 bases spanning the gap. Germline CDR1 and CDR2: SGHNT and YENEEA. CDR3 residues: CASSPTSDNEQFF. CDR3 sequence (DNA): TGTGCCAGCAGCCCTACTAGTGATAATGAGCAGTTCTTC.